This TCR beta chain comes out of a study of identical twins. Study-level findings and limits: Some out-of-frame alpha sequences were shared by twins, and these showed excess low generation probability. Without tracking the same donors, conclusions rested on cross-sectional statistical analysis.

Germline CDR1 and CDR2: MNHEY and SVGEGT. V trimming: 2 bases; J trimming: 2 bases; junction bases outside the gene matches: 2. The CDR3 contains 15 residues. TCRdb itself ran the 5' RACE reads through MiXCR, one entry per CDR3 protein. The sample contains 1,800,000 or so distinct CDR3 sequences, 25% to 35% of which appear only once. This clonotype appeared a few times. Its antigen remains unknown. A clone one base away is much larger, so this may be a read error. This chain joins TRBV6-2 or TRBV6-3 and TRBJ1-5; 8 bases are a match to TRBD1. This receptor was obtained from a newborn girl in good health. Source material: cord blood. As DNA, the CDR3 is TGTGCCAGCAGTTACGCGACAGGGGGCAATCAGCCCCAGCATTTT. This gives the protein CASSYATGGNQPQHF.